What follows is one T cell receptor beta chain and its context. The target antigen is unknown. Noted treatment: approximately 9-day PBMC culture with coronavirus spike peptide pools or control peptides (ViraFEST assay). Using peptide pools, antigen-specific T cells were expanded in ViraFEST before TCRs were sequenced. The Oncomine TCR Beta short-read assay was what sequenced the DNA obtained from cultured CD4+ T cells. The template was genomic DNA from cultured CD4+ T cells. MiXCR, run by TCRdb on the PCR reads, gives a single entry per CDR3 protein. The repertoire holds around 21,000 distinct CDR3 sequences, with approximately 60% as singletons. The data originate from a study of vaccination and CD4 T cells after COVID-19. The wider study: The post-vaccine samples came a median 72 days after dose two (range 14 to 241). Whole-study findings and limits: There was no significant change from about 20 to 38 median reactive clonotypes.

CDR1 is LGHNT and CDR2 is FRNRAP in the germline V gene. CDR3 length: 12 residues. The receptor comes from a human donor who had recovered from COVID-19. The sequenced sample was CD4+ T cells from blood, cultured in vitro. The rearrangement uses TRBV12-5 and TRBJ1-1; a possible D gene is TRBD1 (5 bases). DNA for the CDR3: TGTGTTACGAGGGCGGGGGACGCTGAAGCTTTCTTT. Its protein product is CVTRAGDAEAFF. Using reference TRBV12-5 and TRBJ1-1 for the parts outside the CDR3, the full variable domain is DARVTQTPRHKVTEMGQEVTMRCQPILGHNTVFWYRQTMMQGLELLAYFRNRAPLDDSGMPKDRFSAEMPDATLATLKIQPSEPRDSAVYFCVTRAGDAEAFFGQGTRLTVV.